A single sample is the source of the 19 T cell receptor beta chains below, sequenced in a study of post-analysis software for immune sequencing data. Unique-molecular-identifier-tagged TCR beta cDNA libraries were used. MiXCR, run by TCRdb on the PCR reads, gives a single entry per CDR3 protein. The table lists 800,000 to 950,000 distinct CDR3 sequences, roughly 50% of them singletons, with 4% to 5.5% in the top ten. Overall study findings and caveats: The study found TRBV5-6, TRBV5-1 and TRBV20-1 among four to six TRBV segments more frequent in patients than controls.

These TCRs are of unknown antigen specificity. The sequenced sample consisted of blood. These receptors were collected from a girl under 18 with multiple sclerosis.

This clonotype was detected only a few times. The CDR3 coding sequence is TGTGCCAGCAGTTTATCATGGACAGATACGCAGTATTTT. Encoded protein: CASSLSWTDTQYF. The V and J genes are TRBV27 and TRBJ2-3; the D is unclear. The CDR3 covers 13 residues. V gave up 0 bases and J gave up 3 bases, with 4 bases separating them. Germline CDR1 and CDR2: MNHEY and SMNVEV (reference sequence).

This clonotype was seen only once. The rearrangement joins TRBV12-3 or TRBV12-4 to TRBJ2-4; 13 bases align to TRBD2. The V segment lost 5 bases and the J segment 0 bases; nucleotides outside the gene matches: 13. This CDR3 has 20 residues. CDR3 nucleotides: TGTGCCAGCAGTCCTAGGACTAGCGGGAGTATCGGAGGAGCCAAAAACATTCAGTACTTC. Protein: CASSPRTSGSIGGAKNIQYF.

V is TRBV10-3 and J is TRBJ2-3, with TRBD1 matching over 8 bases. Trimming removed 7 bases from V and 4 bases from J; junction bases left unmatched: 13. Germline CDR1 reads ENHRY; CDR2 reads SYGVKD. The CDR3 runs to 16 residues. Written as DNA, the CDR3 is TGTGCCATCAACTCGAGGACAGGGCGGTTCTCAGATACGCAGTATTTT. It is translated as CAINSRTGRFSDTQYF.

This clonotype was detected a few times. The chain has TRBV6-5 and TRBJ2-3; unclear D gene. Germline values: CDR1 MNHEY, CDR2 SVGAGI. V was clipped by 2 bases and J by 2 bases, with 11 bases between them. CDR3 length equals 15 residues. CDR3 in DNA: TGTGCCAGCAGTTACCGATCTGGGTTCACAGATACGCAGTATTTT. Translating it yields CASSYRSGFTDTQYF.

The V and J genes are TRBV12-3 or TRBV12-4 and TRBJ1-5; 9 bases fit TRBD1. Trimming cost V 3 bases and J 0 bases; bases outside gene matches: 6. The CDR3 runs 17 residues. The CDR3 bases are TGTGCCAGCAGTTTCGCCGGGACAGGGTCTAGCAATCAGCCCCAGCATTTT. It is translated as CASSFAGTGSSNQPQHF.

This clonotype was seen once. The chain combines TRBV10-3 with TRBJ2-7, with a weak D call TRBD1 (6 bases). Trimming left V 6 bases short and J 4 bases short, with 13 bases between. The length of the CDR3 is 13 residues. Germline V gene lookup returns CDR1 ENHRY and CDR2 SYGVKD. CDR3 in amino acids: CAIRDREKYEQYF. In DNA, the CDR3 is TGTGCCATCAGGGACAGAGAGAAATACGAGCAGTACTTC.

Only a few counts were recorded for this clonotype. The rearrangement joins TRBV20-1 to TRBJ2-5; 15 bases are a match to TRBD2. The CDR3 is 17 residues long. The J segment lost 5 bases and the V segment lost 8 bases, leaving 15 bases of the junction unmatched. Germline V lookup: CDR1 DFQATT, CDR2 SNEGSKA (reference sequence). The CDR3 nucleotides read TGCAGTTTGCCCGGGACTAGCGGGAGGAACCAACGCGAGACCCAGTACTTC. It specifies CSLPGTSGRNQRETQYF.

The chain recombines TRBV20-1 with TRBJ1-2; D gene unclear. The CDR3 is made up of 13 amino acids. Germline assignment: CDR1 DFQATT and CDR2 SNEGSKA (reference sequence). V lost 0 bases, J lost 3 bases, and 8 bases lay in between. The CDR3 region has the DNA TGCAGTGCTAGAGATGGGGTGGACTATGGCTACACCTTC. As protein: CSARDGVDYGYTF.

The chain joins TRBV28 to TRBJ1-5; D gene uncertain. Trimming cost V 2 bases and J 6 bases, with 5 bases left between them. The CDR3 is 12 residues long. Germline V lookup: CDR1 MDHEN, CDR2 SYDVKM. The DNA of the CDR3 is TGTGCCAGCAGTTTACGCGTTCAGCCCCAGCATTTT. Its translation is CASSLRVQPQHF.

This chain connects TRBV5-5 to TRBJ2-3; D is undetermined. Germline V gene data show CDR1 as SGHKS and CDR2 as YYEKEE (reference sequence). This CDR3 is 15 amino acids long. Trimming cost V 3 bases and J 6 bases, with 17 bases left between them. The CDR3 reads CASSSPWGASDTQYF. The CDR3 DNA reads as TGTGCCAGCAGCTCCCCCTGGGGTGCTTCGGATACGCAGTATTTT.

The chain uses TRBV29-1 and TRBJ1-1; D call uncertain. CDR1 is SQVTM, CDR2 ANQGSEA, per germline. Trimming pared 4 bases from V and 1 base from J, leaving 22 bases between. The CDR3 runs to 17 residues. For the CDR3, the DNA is TGCAGCGTTGGGACGGCCTATGGGTCTTTCGAGAACACTGAAGCTTTCTTT. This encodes CSVGTAYGSFENTEAFF.

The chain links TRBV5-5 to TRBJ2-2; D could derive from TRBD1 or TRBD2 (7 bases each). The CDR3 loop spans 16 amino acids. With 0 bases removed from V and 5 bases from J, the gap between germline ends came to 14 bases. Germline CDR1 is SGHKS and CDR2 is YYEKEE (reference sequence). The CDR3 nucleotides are TGTGCCAGCAGCTTGGGGGGGGGACAGAGTACCGGGGAGCTGTTTTTT. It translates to CASSLGGGQSTGELFF.

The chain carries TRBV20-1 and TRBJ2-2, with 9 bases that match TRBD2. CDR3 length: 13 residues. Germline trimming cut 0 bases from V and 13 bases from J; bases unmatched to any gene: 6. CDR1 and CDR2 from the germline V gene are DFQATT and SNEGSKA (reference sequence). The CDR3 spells CSAREVSGSMLFF. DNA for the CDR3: TGCAGTGCTAGAGAGGTTAGCGGGAGTATGCTGTTTTTT.

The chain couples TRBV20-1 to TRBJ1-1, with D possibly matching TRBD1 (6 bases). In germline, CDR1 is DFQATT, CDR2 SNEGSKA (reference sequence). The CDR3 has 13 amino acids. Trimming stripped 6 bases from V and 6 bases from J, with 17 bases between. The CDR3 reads CSARATGGAEAFF. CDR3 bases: TGCAGTGCCCGAGCGACAGGAGGGGCTGAAGCTTTCTTT.

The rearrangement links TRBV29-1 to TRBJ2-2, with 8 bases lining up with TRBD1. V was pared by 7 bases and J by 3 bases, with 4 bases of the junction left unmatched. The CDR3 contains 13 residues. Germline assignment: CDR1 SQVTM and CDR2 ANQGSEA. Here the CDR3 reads CSADRGYTGELFF. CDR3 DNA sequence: TGCAGCGCCGACAGGGGTTACACCGGGGAGCTGTTTTTT.

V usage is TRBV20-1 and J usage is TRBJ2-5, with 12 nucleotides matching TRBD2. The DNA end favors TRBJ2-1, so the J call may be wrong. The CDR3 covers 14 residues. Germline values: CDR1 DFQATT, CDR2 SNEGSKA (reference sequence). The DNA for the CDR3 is TGCAGTGCGAAACCTAGCGGGGGGGCCTCTATGCAGTTCTTC. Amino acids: CSAKPSGGASMQFF.

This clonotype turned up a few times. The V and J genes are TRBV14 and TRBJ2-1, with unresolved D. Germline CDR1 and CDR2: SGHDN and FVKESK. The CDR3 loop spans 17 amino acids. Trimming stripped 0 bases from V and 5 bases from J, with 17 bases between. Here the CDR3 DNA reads TGTGCCAGCAGCCAAGATCCGAGCTACCTACTAAACAATGAGCAGTTCTTC. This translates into CASSQDPSYLLNNEQFF. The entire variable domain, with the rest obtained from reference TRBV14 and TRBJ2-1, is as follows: EAGVTQFPSHSVIEKGQTVTLRCDPISGHDNLYWYRRVMGKEIKFLLHFVKESKQDESGMPNNRFLAERTGGTYSTLKVQPAELEDSGVYFCASSQDPSYLLNNEQFFGPGTRLTVL.

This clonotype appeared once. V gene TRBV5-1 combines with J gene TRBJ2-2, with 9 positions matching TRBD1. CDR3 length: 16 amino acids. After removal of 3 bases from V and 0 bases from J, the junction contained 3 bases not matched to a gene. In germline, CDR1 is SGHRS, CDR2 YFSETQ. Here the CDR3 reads CASSWTGVANTGELFF. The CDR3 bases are TGCGCCAGCAGCTGGACAGGGGTGGCGAACACCGGGGAGCTGTTTTTT.

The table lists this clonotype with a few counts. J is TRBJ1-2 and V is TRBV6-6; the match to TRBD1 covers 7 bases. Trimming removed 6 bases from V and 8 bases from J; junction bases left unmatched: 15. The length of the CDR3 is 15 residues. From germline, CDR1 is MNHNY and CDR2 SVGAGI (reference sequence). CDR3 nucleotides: TGTGCCAGCAGCCGTATCGATTCGACAGGGAACGGCTACACCTTC. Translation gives CASSRIDSTGNGYTF.